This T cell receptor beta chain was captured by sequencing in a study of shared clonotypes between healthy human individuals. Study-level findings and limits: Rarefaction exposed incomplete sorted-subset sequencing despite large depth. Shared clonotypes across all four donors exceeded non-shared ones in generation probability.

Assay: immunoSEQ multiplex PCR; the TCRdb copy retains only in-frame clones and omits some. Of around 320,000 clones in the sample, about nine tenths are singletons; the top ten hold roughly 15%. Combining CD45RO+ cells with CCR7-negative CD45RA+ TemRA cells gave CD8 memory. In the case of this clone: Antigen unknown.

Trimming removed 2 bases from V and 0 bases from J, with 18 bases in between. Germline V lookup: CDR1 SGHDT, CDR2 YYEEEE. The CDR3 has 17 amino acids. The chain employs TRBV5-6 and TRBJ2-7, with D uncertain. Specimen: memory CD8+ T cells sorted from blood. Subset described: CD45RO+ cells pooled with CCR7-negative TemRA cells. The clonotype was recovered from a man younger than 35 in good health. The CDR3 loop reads CASSLTLLTRLSYEQYF. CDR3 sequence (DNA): TGTGCCAGCAGCTTAACACTCCTTACCCGACTCTCCTACGAGCAGTACTTC.